Listed below are T cell receptor beta chains from one sample, sequenced in a study of T cell clusters in autoimmune cytopenias. From the multiplex PCR reads, TCRdb lists one entry per CDR3 protein and no DNA. The clone table shows 9,500 to 14,000 distinct CDR3 sequences, with the ten largest holding 20% to 25%. These data were also reused for a study on T cell repertoires in aging, cancer and after chemotherapy.

Source material: peripheral blood. These receptors all come from a human donor in good health. Both conserved end residues are part of each CDR3. Not all rows give a size; the values are once, few, many and, for expanded clones, a class.

len | j_gene | v_gene | abundance | CDR3aa
12 | TRBJ2-7 | TRBV18 | NA | CASSENSYEQYF
17 | TRBJ2-1 | TRBV5-1 | NA | CASSPLAGGSSYNEQFF
11 | TRBJ2-3 | TRBV6-5 | medium-sized | CASSYGFTQYF
13 | TRBJ1-2 | TRBV5-5 | NA | CATGERVRYGYTF
11 | TRBJ1-2 | TRBV7-2 | NA | CASSLNYGYTF
15 | TRBJ1-3 | TRBV4-1 | NA | CASSQTQGLGNTIYF
13 | TRBJ1-1 | TRBV6-2/TRBV6-3 | NA | CASRGTGETEAFF
15 | TRBJ1-4 | TRBV28 | NA | CASSQTPGARRKLFF
13 | TRBJ2-1 | TRBV12-3/TRBV12-4 | NA | CASSLQGAGEQFF
16 | TRBJ1-5 | TRBV30 | NA | CAWERQGWGSNQPQHF
14 | TRBJ2-5 | TRBV24-1 | NA | CATSDPEPQETQYF
14 | TRBJ1-2 | TRBV29-1 | medium-sized | CSVAEDRGMNGYTF
16 | TRBJ1-6 | TRBV6-6 | NA | CASRRDSTSLNSPLHF
13 | TRBJ1-2 | TRBV6-5 | NA | CASRITGGAGYTF